This T cell receptor beta chain was sequenced for a study of cytomegalovirus exposure and HLA in healthy donors. The germline CDR1 and CDR2 sequences are MGHDK and SYGVNS. Trimming took off 1 base at V and 8 bases at J, with 14 bases between the two ends. This CDR3 comprises 14 residues. The PCR was carried out with 60 Vbeta primers and 13 Jbeta primers. Sequenced by immunoSEQ multiplex PCR; TCRdb stores in-frame clones only, minus some. The sample holds 65,000 to 90,000 clones, under 85% seen once. The sample consisted of PBMCs. This clonotype was obtained from a woman aged 40 to 50 in good health and CMV-seropositive. The V call is TRBV25-1, the J call TRBJ1-1, with D perhaps TRBD1 (6 bases). CDR3 nucleotide sequence: TGTGCCAGCAGTGAATCCCGACAGGTCGGGGAAGCTTTCTTT. Encoded protein: CASSESRQVGEAFF.